This is a list of T cell receptor beta chains from one sample in a study of shared clonotypes between healthy human individuals. Some clones are missing from TCRdb's copy, which holds only in-frame ones; the method was immunoSEQ multiplex PCR. The sample yields nearly 1,000,000 clones, roughly 72% seen once. Sequenced material: memory CD4+ T cells sorted from blood. The receptors derive from a man aged 18 to 29 in good health. Each CDR3 is given with its conserved first and last residue. A D gene is named only where the DNA matches it firmly. Size is stated for part of the rows, as once, few or many counts, or as a class when the clone is expanded.

J: TRBJ2-2
V: TRBV19
D: -
size: -
DNA: TGTGCCAGTAGTATTAACAGGAACACCGGGGAGCTGTTTTTT
CDR3: CASSINRNTGELFF

J: TRBJ2-1
V: TRBV4-1
D: TRBD2
size: -
DNA: TGCGCCAGCAGCCAAGAGTGGCGGGAGACGTGGAATGAGCAGTTCTTC
CDR3: CASSQEWRETWNEQFF

J: TRBJ2-5
V: TRBV5-6
D: -
size: -
DNA: TGTGCCAGCAGCTCCCGGGTGGGCAGGGGTGAGGAGACCCAGTACTTC
CDR3: CASSSRVGRGEETQYF

J: TRBJ2-5
V: TRBV10-3
D: -
size: few
DNA: TGTGCCATCAATCGGGGGCCTGGAGAGACCCAGTACTTC
CDR3: CAINRGPGETQYF

J: TRBJ2-1
V: TRBV12-5
D: TRBD1
size: -
DNA: TGTGCTAGTGCGTGGGGACAGGTCAATGAGCAGTTCTTC
CDR3: CASAWGQVNEQFF

J: TRBJ1-1
V: TRBV18
D: -
size: -
DNA: TGTGCCAGCTCACAGATACAGGGTTACACTGAAGCTTTCTTT
CDR3: CASSQIQGYTEAFF

J: TRBJ1-2
V: TRBV7-9
D: -
size: -
DNA: TGTGCCAGCAGCCCGGGGCAGAGCTATGGCTACACCTTC
CDR3: CASSPGQSYGYTF

J: TRBJ2-5
V: TRBV28
D: TRBD1
size: -
DNA: TGTGCCAGCAGTTTTCGGGCAGGGGGCCACGAGACCCAGTACTTC
CDR3: CASSFRAGGHETQYF

J: TRBJ2-5
V: TRBV6-6
D: -
size: -
DNA: TGTGCCAGCAGTTACTCGCCAGGTACCCAAGAGACCCAGTACTTC
CDR3: CASSYSPGTQETQYF

J: TRBJ1-5
V: TRBV18
D: -
size: -
DNA: TGTGCCAGCTCACGAGACAGGTCCGCTCAGCCCCAGCATTTT
CDR3: CASSRDRSAQPQHF

J: TRBJ2-7
V: TRBV19
D: -
size: -
DNA: TGTGCCAGTAGTATCAGTTTCGGGGGCGGGTACGAGCAGTACTTC
CDR3: CASSISFGGGYEQYF

J: TRBJ1-6
V: TRBV14
D: -
size: -
DNA: TGTGCCAGCAGCCAAGTTGCACAGCGCGCCCCCCTCCACTTT
CDR3: CASSQVAQRAPLHF

J: TRBJ1-1
V: TRBV6-1
D: -
size: few
DNA: TGTGCCAGCCGCTGGACAGCCAACACTGAAGCTTTCTTT
CDR3: CASRWTANTEAFF

J: TRBJ2-3
V: TRBV5-1
D: TRBD1
size: -
DNA: TGCGCCAGCAGCCCCCCCCGACAGGGTACGCAGTATTTT
CDR3: CASSPPRQGTQYF

J: TRBJ2-1
V: TRBV2
D: -
size: -
DNA: TGTGCCAGCAGTGCCGGGCCTAACAATGAGCAGTTCTTC
CDR3: CASSAGPNNEQFF

J: TRBJ2-7
V: TRBV19
D: TRBD1
size: -
DNA: TGTGCCAGTAGTATCTCATTTGGGGACAGGGGACTCTACGAGCAGTACTTC
CDR3: CASSISFGDRGLYEQYF

J: TRBJ2-7
V: TRBV2
D: -
size: -
DNA: TGTGCCAGCAGTGAAGTGGGGACCATCCCCAGGGGGCAGTACTTC
CDR3: CASSEVGTIPRGQYF

J: TRBJ2-2
V: TRBV7-3
D: -
size: -
DNA: TGTGCCAGCAGCCTGACGGGGGGCCACACCGGGGAGCTGTTTTTT
CDR3: CASSLTGGHTGELFF

J: TRBJ2-7
V: TRBV18
D: -
size: -
DNA: TGTGCCAGCTCACCACTGAGGGAATACGAGCAGTACTTC
CDR3: CASSPLREYEQYF

J: TRBJ1-6
V: TRBV9
D: -
size: -
DNA: TGTGCCAGCAGCCTACTGGGAACAGATAATTCACCCCTCCACTTT
CDR3: CASSLLGTDNSPLHF

J: TRBJ1-5
V: TRBV7-9
D: -
size: -
DNA: TGTGCCAGCAGCTTAAATAATCTCGCTCAGCCCCAGCATTTT
CDR3: CASSLNNLAQPQHF

J: TRBJ1-6
V: TRBV15
D: -
size: -
DNA: TGTGCCACCAGCCCCCGAAGCTCCTATAATTCACCCCTCCACTTT
CDR3: CATSPRSSYNSPLHF

J: TRBJ2-7
V: TRBV11-2
D: -
size: -
DNA: TGTGCCAGCAGCCACCAGGTACCTTTGGGTGAGCAGTACTTC
CDR3: CASSHQVPLGEQYF

J: TRBJ1-6
V: TRBV27
D: -
size: -
DNA: TGTGCCAGCAGTTTCCGGCAGGGTAATAGAAATTCACCCCTCCACTTT
CDR3: CASSFRQGNRNSPLHF

J: TRBJ2-3
V: TRBV5-4
D: -
size: -
DNA: TGTGCCAGCAGCCCGACCGGGGATAGAAGGGGCGGAGATACGCAGTATTTT
CDR3: CASSPTGDRRGGDTQYF

J: TRBJ2-7
V: TRBV6-6
D: TRBD1
size: -
DNA: TGTGCCAGCAGTTACCTACAGGGGTCCTTTTCCTACGAGCAGTACTTC
CDR3: CASSYLQGSFSYEQYF

J: TRBJ2-7
V: TRBV9
D: -
size: -
DNA: TGTGCCAGCAGCGCGGGGCAGGGGAATGGGTACGAGCAGTACTTC
CDR3: CASSAGQGNGYEQYF

J: TRBJ2-3
V: TRBV6-1
D: -
size: many
DNA: TGTGCCAGCAGTGAATATCAGGACTTCCAGTTT
CDR3: CASSEYQDFQF

J: TRBJ2-5
V: TRBV5-1
D: -
size: -
DNA: TGCGCCAGCAGCCCCGGTGGAGCGCAAGAGACCCAGTACTTC
CDR3: CASSPGGAQETQYF

J: TRBJ1-6
V: TRBV6-6
D: -
size: -
DNA: TGTGCCAGCAGTTATATCTCTGGGGGCGGTTCACCCCTCCACTTT
CDR3: CASSYISGGGSPLHF

J: TRBJ2-5
V: TRBV21-1
D: -
size: -
DNA: TGTGCCAGCAGCGCCCCTAGCGGGAGGGCCCGAATTGGAGAGACCCAGTACTTC
CDR3: CASSAPSGRARIGETQYF

J: TRBJ2-7
V: TRBV10-3
D: TRBD1
size: -
DNA: TGTGCCACGAACACAGGGGACTACGAGCAGTACTTC
CDR3: CATNTGDYEQYF

J: TRBJ2-7
V: TRBV5-1
D: TRBD1
size: -
DNA: TGCGCCAGCAGCTGGGGGGACAGGGGGCTTCCCTACGAGCAGTACTTC
CDR3: CASSWGDRGLPYEQYF

J: TRBJ1-1
V: TRBV9
D: -
size: -
DNA: TGTGCCAGCAGCGTAGCTATTGGGACAAAGAACACTGAAGCTTTCTTT
CDR3: CASSVAIGTKNTEAFF

J: TRBJ2-3
V: TRBV9
D: TRBD2
size: -
DNA: TGTGCCAGCAGCACCGGCAGCGGGGGGGCGGGAGATACGCAGTATTTT
CDR3: CASSTGSGGAGDTQYF

J: TRBJ2-1
V: TRBV5-1
D: TRBD1
size: -
DNA: TGCGCCAGCAGCTTGGAAGGGACAGCCTACAATGAGCAGTTCTTC
CDR3: CASSLEGTAYNEQFF

J: TRBJ2-7
V: TRBV2
D: TRBD1
size: -
DNA: TGTGCCAGCAGTGGGGACAGGGGTCCCTACGAGCAGTACTTC
CDR3: CASSGDRGPYEQYF

J: TRBJ2-3
V: TRBV5-4
D: -
size: -
DNA: TGTGCCAGCAGCCCCCCTGGGGGCGGGACGAGGGGCGATACGCAGTATTTT
CDR3: CASSPPGGGTRGDTQYF

J: TRBJ2-1
V: TRBV5-1
D: -
size: -
DNA: TGCGCCAGCAGCCTCCAGGGGCGGGGGCGGTCCAATGAGCAGTTCTTC
CDR3: CASSLQGRGRSNEQFF

J: TRBJ1-5
V: TRBV7-8
D: -
size: medium-sized
DNA: TGTGCCAGCTCCCCGGGACAAATCAATCAGCCCCAGCATTTT
CDR3: CASSPGQINQPQHF

J: TRBJ2-2
V: TRBV5-1
D: -
size: -
DNA: TGCGCCAGCAGCTCCGGGGCCCCCGGGTACACCGGGGAGCTGTTTTTT
CDR3: CASSSGAPGYTGELFF

J: TRBJ2-5
V: TRBV6-1
D: -
size: -
DNA: TGTGCCAGCGCCTTAAACCCGGACGGCGGTACCCAGTACTTC
CDR3: CASALNPDGGTQYF

J: TRBJ2-7
V: TRBV5-6
D: -
size: -
DNA: TGTGCCAGCAGCGGGGCAGGGACGACCTACGAGCAGTACTTC
CDR3: CASSGAGTTYEQYF

J: TRBJ2-5
V: TRBV19
D: -
size: -
DNA: TGTGCCAGTAGTATGGGGACCGCCGCGGGGGAGACCCAGTACTTC
CDR3: CASSMGTAAGETQYF

J: TRBJ2-2
V: TRBV6-5
D: -
size: -
DNA: TGTGCCAGCAGTCAATCGGGGACGAACACCGGGGAGCTGTTTTTT
CDR3: CASSQSGTNTGELFF

J: TRBJ1-1
V: TRBV5-4
D: TRBD1
size: -
DNA: TGTGCCAGCAGCTGGGGGACAGGCCTGAACACTGAAGCTTTCTTT
CDR3: CASSWGTGLNTEAFF

J: TRBJ2-1
V: TRBV5-1
D: TRBD2
size: -
DNA: TGCGCCAGCAGCTTTAGGACTAGTTTTGCCCCCTCCTACAATGAGCAGTTCTTC
CDR3: CASSFRTSFAPSYNEQFF